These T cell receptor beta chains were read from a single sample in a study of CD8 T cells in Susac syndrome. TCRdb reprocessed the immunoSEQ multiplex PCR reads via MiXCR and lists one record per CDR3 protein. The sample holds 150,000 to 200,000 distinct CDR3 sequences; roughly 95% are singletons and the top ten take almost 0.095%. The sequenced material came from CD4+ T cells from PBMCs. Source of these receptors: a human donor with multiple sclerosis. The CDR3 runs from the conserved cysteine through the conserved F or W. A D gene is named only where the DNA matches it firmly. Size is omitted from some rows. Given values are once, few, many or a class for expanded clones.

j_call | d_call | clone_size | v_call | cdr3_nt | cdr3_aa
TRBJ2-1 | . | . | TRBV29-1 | TGCAGCGTTGAGGGGGCGAATGAGCAGTTCTTC | CSVEGANEQFF
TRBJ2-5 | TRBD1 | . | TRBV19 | TGTGCCAGTAGTACCGGACAGGGGGCCCCAGAGACCCAGTACTTC | CASSTGQGAPETQYF
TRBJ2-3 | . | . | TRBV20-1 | TGCAGTGCTAGAGATGCAAGGGATACGCAGTATTTT | CSARDARDTQYF
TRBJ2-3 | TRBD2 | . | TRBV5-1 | TGCGCCAGCAGCCCAGCTGGACTAGCGGGTTATACGCAGTATTTT | CASSPAGLAGYTQYF
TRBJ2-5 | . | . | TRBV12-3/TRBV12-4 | TGTGCCAGCTCGCAGGAGGGGGGTGGACAAGAGACCCAGTACTTC | CASSQEGGGQETQYF
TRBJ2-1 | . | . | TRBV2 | TGTGCCAGCAGTGGGGGTGGATCCTACAATGAGCAGTTCTTC | CASSGGGSYNEQFF
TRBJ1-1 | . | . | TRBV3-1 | TGTGCCAGCAGCCAAGGAGAGAAGGTCCGAGTTTTCTTT | CASSQGEKVRVFF
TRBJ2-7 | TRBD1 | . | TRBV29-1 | TGCAGCGTTGTGGGACAGGGCGGCGAGCAGTACTTC | CSVVGQGGEQYF
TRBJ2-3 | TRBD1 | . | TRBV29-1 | TGCAGCGCCGCCGGGACAGCATACACAGATACGCAGTATTTT | CSAAGTAYTDTQYF
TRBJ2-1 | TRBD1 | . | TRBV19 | TGTGCCAGTAGCCCCACCATTGGCAGGGGGTACCTGAATGAGCAGTTCTTC | CASSPTIGRGYLNEQFF
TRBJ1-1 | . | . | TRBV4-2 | TGTGCCAGCAGCCAAGGGAGGGGCTTGGGGGACACTGAAGCTTTCTTT | CASSQGRGLGDTEAFF
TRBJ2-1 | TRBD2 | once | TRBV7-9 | TGTGCCAGCAGTTCCTCCGGTGCTAGCGGGAGAAATGAGCAGTTCTTC | CASSSSGASGRNEQFF
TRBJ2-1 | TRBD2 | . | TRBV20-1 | TGCAGTGCTCTTCCTGTCACTAGCGGAAATTACAATGAGCAGTTCTTC | CSALPVTSGNYNEQFF
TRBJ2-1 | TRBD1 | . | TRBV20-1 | TGCAGTGCAACCGGGACAGTAATATACAATGAGCAGTTCTTC | CSATGTVIYNEQFF
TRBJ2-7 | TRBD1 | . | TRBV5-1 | TGCGCCAGCAGCTTGCATCGCGGTTTGACAGGGTCTGGAAACGAGCAGTACTTC | CASSLHRGLTGSGNEQYF
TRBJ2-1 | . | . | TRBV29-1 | TGCAGCGCCGGGGGCCAGGAGCAGTTCTTC | CSAGGQEQFF
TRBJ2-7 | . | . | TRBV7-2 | TGTGCCAGCAGCTTAGTAGGGACCTACGAGCAGTACTTC | CASSLVGTYEQYF
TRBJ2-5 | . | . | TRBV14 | TGTGCCAGCAGCCAAGCTTTCCAAGAGACCCAGTACTTC | CASSQAFQETQYF
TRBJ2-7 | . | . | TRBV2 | TGTGCCAGCAGTGTTTCCTACGAGCAGTACTTC | CASSVSYEQYF
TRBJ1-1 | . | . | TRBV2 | TGTGCCAGCGGGGCGGAGGGAAGCACTGAAGCTTTCTTT | CASGAEGSTEAFF
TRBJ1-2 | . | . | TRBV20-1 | TGCAGTGCTAGAGATGTGGGCAAATCCTATGGCTACACCTTC | CSARDVGKSYGYTF
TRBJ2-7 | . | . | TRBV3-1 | TGTGCCAGCAGCCAAGGCCCAGGCGGAACCTACGAGCAGTACTTC | CASSQGPGGTYEQYF
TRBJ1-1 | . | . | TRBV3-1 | TGTGCCAGCAGCCGAGGGCTGAACACTGAAGCTTTCTTT | CASSRGLNTEAFF
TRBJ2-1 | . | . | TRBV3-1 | TGTGCCAGCAGCCAAGAGAGTCACAATGAGCAGTTCTTC | CASSQESHNEQFF
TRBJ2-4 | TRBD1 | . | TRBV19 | TGTGCCAGTTCAGGACAGGGATCCAAAAACATTCAGTACTTC | CASSGQGSKNIQYF
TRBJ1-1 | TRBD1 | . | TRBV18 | TGTGCCAGCACGTGGGACAGGGGAAACACTGAAGCTTTCTTT | CASTWDRGNTEAFF
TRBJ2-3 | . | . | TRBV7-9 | TGTGCCAGCAGCTTCGGGACTCTCCCGGGAACGCAGTATTTT | CASSFGTLPGTQYF
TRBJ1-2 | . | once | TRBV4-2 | TGTGCCAGCAGCCAAGCGACAGCGGGCTACACCTTC | CASSQATAGYTF
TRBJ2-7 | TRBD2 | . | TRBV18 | TGTGCCAGCTCACCAAGAGGCGGGAGGGGATACTACGAGCAGTACTTC | CASSPRGGRGYYEQYF
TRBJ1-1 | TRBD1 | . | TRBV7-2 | TGTGCCAGCAGCTACGGACAGGCTAGGGCTTTCTTT | CASSYGQARAFF
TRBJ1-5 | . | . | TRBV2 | TGTGCCAGCAGTGATGGGCAGGGTCTGTTGCCCCAGCATTTT | CASSDGQGLLPQHF
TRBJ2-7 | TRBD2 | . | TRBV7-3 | TGTGCCAGCAGCGCCAAGGGACTAGCGGGAGGGCGGCACGAGCAGTACTTC | CASSAKGLAGGRHEQYF
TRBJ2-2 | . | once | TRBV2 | TGTGCCAGCACTGGACGAGCTTACACCGGGGAGCTGTTTTTT | CASTGRAYTGELFF
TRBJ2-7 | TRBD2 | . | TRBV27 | TGTGCCAGTCTTTTCTCTCTAGCGGGAGGCCCCTACGAGCAGTACTTC | CASLFSLAGGPYEQYF
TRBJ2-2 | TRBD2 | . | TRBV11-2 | TGTGCCAGCAGCTTACAGGGACTAGCGGGAGGCTTCACCGGGGAGCTGTTTTTT | CASSLQGLAGGFTGELFF
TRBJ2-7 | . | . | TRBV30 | TGTGCCTGGAACTATCAGGGGCTGAACGAGCAGTACTTC | CAWNYQGLNEQYF
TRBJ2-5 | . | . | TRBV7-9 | TGTGCCAGCGGGCAAAGGGGTTCCGAGACCCAGTACTTC | CASGQRGSETQYF
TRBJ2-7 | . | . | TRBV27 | TGTGCCAGCAGTCCGGTGGACAGTTCGTGGGAGCAGTACTTC | CASSPVDSSWEQYF
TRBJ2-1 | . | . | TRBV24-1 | TGTGCCACCAGTAATTCAGGGGCAGATGAGCAGTTCTTC | CATSNSGADEQFF
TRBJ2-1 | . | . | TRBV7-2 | TGTGCCAGCAGCTTAGAGTCCCTACTAGTTTCCTACAATGAGCAGTTCTTC | CASSLESLLVSYNEQFF
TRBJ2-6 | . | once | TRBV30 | TGTGCCTTATCTTTGGCAGGGGCCAACGTCCTGACTTTC | CALSLAGANVLTF
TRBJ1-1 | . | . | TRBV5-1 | TGCGCCAGCACCCAGATGGGGACGAACACTGAAGCTTTCTTT | CASTQMGTNTEAFF
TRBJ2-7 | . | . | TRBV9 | TGTGCCAGCAGCGTCCGAGGGGGGATCCCCTACGAGCAGTACTTC | CASSVRGGIPYEQYF
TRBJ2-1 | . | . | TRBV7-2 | TGTGCCAGCAGCTTAGGCAGCAATGAGCAGTTCTTC | CASSLGSNEQFF
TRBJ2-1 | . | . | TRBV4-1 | TGCGCCAGCAGCCAATCTACTTCTAGCCGGGAGCAGTTCTTC | CASSQSTSSREQFF
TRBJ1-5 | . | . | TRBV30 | TGTGCCTGGACCATGGGGGATTATCAGCCCCAGCATTTT | CAWTMGDYQPQHF
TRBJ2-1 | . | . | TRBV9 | TGTGCCAGCAGCGTAAGGGGGGACACATCCTACAATGAGCAGTTCTTC | CASSVRGDTSYNEQFF
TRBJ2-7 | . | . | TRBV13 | TGTGCCAGCAGCCTCCCAGGTGGCTCCTACGAGCAGTACTTC | CASSLPGGSYEQYF
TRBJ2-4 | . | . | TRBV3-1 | TGTGCCAGCAGCCAAGATCCGGGCGTAAACATTCAGTACTTC | CASSQDPGVNIQYF